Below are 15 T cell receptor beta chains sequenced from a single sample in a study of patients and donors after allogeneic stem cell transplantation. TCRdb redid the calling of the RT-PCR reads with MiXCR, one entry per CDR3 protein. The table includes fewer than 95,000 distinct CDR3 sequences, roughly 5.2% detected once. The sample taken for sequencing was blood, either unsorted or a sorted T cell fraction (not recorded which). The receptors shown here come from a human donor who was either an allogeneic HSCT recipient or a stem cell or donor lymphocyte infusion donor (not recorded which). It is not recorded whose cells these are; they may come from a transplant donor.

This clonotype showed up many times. In DNA form, the CDR3 reads TGTGCCAGTTCCCGGGACAGCATCCAAGAGACCCAGTACTTC. It yields the protein CASSRDSIQETQYF. The V call is TRBV12-3 or TRBV12-4, the J call TRBJ2-5; 7 bases map to TRBD1. The J segment lost 1 base and the V segment lost 9 bases, leaving 8 bases of the junction unmatched. The CDR3 contains 14 residues.

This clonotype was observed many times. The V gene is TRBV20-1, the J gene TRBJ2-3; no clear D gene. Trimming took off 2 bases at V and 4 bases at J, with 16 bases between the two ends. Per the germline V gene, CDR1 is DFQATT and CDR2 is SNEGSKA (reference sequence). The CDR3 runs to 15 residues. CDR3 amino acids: CSARPPLGGSDTQYF. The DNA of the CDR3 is TGCAGTGCTAGACCCCCCCTTGGTGGCTCAGATACGCAGTATTTT.

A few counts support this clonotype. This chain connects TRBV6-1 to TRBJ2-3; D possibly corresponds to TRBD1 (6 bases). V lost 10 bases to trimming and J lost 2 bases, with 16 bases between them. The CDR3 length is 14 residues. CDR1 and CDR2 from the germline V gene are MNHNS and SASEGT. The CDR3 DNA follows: TGTGCCACCTGCAGGGGCCCATACACAGATACGCAGTATTTT. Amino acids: CATCRGPYTDTQYF.

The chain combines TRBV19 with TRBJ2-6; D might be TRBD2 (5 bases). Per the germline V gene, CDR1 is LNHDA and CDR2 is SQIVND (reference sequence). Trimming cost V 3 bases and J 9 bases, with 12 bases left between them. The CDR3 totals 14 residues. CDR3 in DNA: TGTGCCAGTAGTATTCTCGGGGTTGGCAACGTCCTGACTTTC. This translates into CASSILGVGNVLTF.

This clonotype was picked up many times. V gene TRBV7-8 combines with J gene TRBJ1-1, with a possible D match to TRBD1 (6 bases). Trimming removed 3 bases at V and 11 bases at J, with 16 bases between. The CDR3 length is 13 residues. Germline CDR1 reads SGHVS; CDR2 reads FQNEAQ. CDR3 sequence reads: CASSFNSGTGAFF. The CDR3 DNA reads TGTGCCAGCAGCTTCAATTCCGGAACAGGGGCTTTCTTT.

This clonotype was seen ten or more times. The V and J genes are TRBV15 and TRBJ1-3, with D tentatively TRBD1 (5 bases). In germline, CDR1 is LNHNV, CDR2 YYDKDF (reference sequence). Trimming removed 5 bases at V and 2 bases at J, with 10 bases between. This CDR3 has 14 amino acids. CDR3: CATSAGLPGNTIYF. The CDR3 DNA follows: TGTGCCACCAGCGCAGGGCTACCTGGAAACACCATATATTTT. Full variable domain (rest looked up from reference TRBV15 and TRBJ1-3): DAMVIQNPRYQVTQFGKPVTLSCSQTLNHNVMYWYQQKSSQAPKLLFHYYDKDFNNEADTPDNFQSRRPNTSFCFLDIRSPGLGDTAMYLCATSAGLPGNTIYFGEGSWLTVV.

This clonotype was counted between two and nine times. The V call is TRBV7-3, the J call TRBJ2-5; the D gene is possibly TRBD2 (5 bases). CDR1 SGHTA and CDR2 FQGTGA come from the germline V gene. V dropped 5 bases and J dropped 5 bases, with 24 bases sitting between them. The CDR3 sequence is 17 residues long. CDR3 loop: CASSPPGEVAHCETQYF. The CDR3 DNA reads TGTGCCAGCAGCCCTCCCGGGGAAGTGGCCCACTGCGAGACCCAGTACTTC.

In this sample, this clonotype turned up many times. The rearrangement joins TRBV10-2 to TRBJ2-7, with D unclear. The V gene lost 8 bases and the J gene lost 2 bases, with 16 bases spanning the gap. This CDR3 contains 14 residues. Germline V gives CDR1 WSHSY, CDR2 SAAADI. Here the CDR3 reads CASSWALGAYEQYF. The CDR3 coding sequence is TGCGCCAGCTCGTGGGCTTTAGGAGCCTACGAGCAGTACTTC.

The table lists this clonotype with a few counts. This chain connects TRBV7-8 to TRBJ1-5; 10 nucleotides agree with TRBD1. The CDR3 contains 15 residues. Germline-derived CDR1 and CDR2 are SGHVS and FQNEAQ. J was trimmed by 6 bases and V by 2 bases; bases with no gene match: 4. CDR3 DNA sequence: TGTGCCAGCAGCTTAAGCGGGACAGGGGTTCAGCCCCAGCATTTT. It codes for CASSLSGTGVQPQHF.

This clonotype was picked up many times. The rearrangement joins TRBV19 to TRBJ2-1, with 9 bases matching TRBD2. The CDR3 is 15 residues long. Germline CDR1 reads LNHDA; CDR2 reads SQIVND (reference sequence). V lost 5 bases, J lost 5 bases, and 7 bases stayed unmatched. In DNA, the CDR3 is TGTGCCAGTAGTGAGCGCCTAGCGGGACACAATGAGCAGTTCTTC. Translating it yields CASSERLAGHNEQFF.

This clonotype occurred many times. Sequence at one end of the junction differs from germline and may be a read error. The CDR3 protein is CAWSRNFGYTF. The DNA of the CDR3 is TGTGCCTGGAGCAGAAACTTTGGCTACACCTTC. V gene TRBV30 combines with J gene TRBJ1-2; D not resolved. CDR1 and CDR2 (germline): GTSNPN, SVGIG (reference sequence). This CDR3 is built from 11 residues.

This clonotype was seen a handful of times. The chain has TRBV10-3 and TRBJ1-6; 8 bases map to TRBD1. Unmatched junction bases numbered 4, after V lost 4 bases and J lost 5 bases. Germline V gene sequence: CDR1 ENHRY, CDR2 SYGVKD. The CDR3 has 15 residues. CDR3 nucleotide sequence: TGTGCCATCAGTGGCCAGGGGGCAGATAATTCACCCCTCCACTTT. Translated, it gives CAISGQGADNSPLHF.

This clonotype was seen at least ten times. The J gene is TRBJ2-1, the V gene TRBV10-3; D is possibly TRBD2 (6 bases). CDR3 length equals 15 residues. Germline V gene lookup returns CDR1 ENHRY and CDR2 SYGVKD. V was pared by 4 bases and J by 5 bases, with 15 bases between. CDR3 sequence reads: CAISGTQGLNNEQFF. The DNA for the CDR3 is TGTGCCATCAGTGGGACCCAGGGACTCAACAATGAGCAGTTCTTC.

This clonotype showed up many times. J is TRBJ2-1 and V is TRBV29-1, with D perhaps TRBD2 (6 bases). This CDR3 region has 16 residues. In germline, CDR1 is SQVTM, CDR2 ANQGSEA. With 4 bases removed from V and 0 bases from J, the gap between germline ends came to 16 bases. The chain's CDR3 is CSVGGGTSSSYNEQFF. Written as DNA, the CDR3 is TGCAGCGTTGGGGGCGGGACGTCGAGCTCCTACAATGAGCAGTTCTTC.

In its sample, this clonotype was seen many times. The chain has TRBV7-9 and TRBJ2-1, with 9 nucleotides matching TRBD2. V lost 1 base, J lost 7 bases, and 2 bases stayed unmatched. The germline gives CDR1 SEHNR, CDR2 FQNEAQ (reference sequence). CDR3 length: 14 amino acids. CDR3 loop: CASSLGGGVNEQFF. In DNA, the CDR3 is TGTGCCAGCAGCTTAGGCGGGGGGGTGAATGAGCAGTTCTTC.